The 22 T cell receptor beta chains below were found in one sample sequenced in a study of TIL therapy for anti-PD-1-resistant metastatic lung cancer. The time point denotes: pre-treatment sample, taken before nivolumab and TIL therapy. This was the immunoSEQ v3 assay. TCRdb's table, derived via immunoSEQ multiplex PCR, lists solely in-frame clones and lacks some. The sample has approximately 30,000 clones, about 70% seen once. The source was blood, collected at baseline. The receptor source for this set is a woman aged 25-85 years with non-small cell lung cancer.

This clone appeared a single time. This chain joins TRBV7-9 and TRBJ2-1; 9 bases are shared with TRBD2. The CDR3 covers 14 residues. Germline V gives CDR1 SEHNR, CDR2 FQNEAQ (reference sequence). The J segment lost 6 bases and the V segment lost 0 bases, leaving 0 bases of the junction unmatched. This CDR3 is CASSLAREGNEQFF. Written as DNA, the CDR3 is TGTGCCAGCAGCTTAGCGCGGGAGGGCAATGAGCAGTTCTTC.

The chain combines TRBV14 with TRBJ2-6; D gene uncertain. CDR3 size: 14 residues. Trimming shortened V by 3 bases and J by 2 bases, and 5 bases separated the two germline ends. Per germline, CDR1 SGHDN and CDR2 FVKESK. The CDR3 nucleotides are TGTGCCAGCAGCCAGTGGGCTGGGGCCAACGTCCTGACTTTC. Its translation is CASSQWAGANVLTF.

V usage is TRBV25-1 and J usage is TRBJ1-1, with a tentative D call TRBD1 (6 bases). CDR1 MGHDK and CDR2 SYGVNS come from the germline V gene. The CDR3 sequence is 14 residues long. The ends were cut back, 8 bases at V and 4 bases at J, with 17 bases in the middle. The CDR3 region has the DNA TGTGCCAGCGTCGGGCAGGGGTCCCTCACTGAAGCTTTCTTT. Its protein is CASVGQGSLTEAFF.

CDR3 DNA sequence: TGTGCCAGCAGCTTTGGGGTAGCTTCCTACGAGCAGTACTTC. Its translation: CASSFGVASYEQYF. J is TRBJ2-7 and V is TRBV5-4, with D uncertain. With 2 bases removed from V and 1 base from J, the gap between germline ends came to 10 bases. The CDR3 runs to 14 residues. CDR1 and CDR2 from the germline V gene are SGHNT and YYREEE (reference sequence).

J is TRBJ2-5 and V is TRBV5-4; TRBD2 matches at 9 bases. J was trimmed by 2 bases and V by 5 bases; bases with no gene match: 4. CDR1 SGHNT and CDR2 YYREEE come from the germline V gene (reference sequence). There are 14 residues in the CDR3. The CDR3 spells CASSHSGGQETQYF. CDR3 DNA sequence: TGTGCCAGCAGTCATAGCGGGGGACAAGAGACCCAGTACTTC. Full variable domain (rest looked up from reference TRBV5-4 and TRBJ2-5): ETGVTQSPTHLIKTRGQQVTLRCSSQSGHNTVSWYQQALGQGPQFIFQYYREEENGRGNFPPRFSGLQFPNYSSELNVNALELDDSALYLCASSHSGGQETQYFGPGTRLLVL.

The chain carries TRBV6-1 and TRBJ1-1; possibly TRBD1 for D (6 bases). Germline V gene data show CDR1 as MNHNS and CDR2 as SASEGT. CDR3 length: 16 amino acids. Trimming cost V 3 bases and J 0 bases, with 14 bases left between them. This chain's CDR3 is CASSEDQGRMNTEAFF. DNA of the CDR3: TGTGCCAGCAGTGAGGATCAGGGGCGAATGAACACTGAAGCTTTCTTT.

This clone has more than one count but fewer than ten. The CDR3 here is CASSPSRPALNRYGYTF. CDR3 nucleotides: TGTGCCAGCAGCCCTAGTCGGCCAGCCTTAAACCGCTATGGCTACACCTTC. V usage is TRBV7-9 and J usage is TRBJ1-2, with D unclear. CDR1 is SEHNR, CDR2 FQNEAQ, per germline (reference sequence). CDR3 size: 17 residues. V lost 5 bases and J 4 bases, leaving 23 bases between the germline ends.

J is TRBJ1-5 and V is TRBV15, with 8 bases lining up with TRBD1. The germline V gene has CDR1 LNHNV and CDR2 YYDKDF (reference sequence). The CDR3 has 15 residues. The V segment lost 2 bases and the J segment 5 bases; nucleotides outside the gene matches: 5. The CDR3 sequence: CATSRQGASDQPQHF. In DNA form, the CDR3 reads TGTGCCACCAGCAGACAGGGGGCAAGCGATCAGCCCCAGCATTTT.

The chain recombines TRBV4-1 with TRBJ1-4, with 7 bases identical to TRBD1. This CDR3 is built from 17 residues. CDR1 is MGHRA, CDR2 YSYEKL, per germline. V lost 2 bases to trimming and J lost 8 bases; unmatched junction nucleotides: 14. The CDR3 bases are TGCGCCAGCAGCCAATTGGGGCTACAGGGGTCGAAGGAAAAACTGTTTTTT. This translates into CASSQLGLQGSKEKLFF.

This clone has more than one count but fewer than ten. The rearrangement uses TRBV7-6 and TRBJ2-7; tentatively, D is TRBD1 (5 bases). V was shortened by 6 bases and J by 5 bases, with 14 bases between the two germline ends. CDR1 is SGHVS and CDR2 is FNYEAQ in the germline V gene. CDR3 size: 13 residues. CDR3 amino acids: CASSPPDRNEQYF. Written as DNA, the CDR3 is TGTGCCAGCAGTCCACCCGACAGAAACGAGCAGTACTTC.

This chain joins TRBV2 and TRBJ1-2; D gene uncertain. This CDR3 spans 13 amino acids. Between the trimmed V and J ends, which lost 3 bases and 1 base, there was a span of 6 bases. CDR1 is SNHLY and CDR2 is FYNNEI in the germline V gene. The DNA for the CDR3 is TGTGCCAGCAGTGAGAACGTTAACTATGGCTACACCTTC. It translates to CASSENVNYGYTF.

The chain joins TRBV27 to TRBJ2-7; D gene uncertain. With 0 bases removed from V and 1 base from J, the gap between germline ends came to 13 bases. Germline V gives CDR1 MNHEY, CDR2 SMNVEV (reference sequence). This CDR3 region has 16 residues. In DNA, the CDR3 is TGTGCCAGCAGTTTATCCACAGTGGGCCGATCCTACGAGCAGTACTTC. Translation: CASSLSTVGRSYEQYF.

The J gene is TRBJ2-7, the V gene TRBV7-2; 8 bases are shared with TRBD1. The CDR3 is 15 residues long. Per the germline V gene, CDR1 is SGHTA and CDR2 is FQGNSA. V was clipped by 5 bases and J by 3 bases; unmatched bases: 9. The DNA of the CDR3 is TGTGCCAGCAGCGAGGACCGGGACAGGATCTACGAGCAGTACTTC. Amino acid sequence: CASSEDRDRIYEQYF. Filled out from reference TRBV7-2 and TRBJ2-7, the complete variable domain reads GAGVSQSPSNKVTEKGKDVELRCDPISGHTALYWYRQSLGQGLEFLIYFQGNSAPDKSGLPSDRFSAERTGGSVSTLTIQRTQQEDSAVYLCASSEDRDRIYEQYFGPGTRLTVT.

This rearrangement joins TRBV5-1 to TRBJ2-7; TRBD2 matches 8 bases. Germline CDR1 reads SGHRS; CDR2 reads YFSETQ. J lost 6 bases, V lost 4 bases, and 9 bases had no gene match. This CDR3 is 14 amino acids long. CDR3 protein: CASSHSGSLSEQYF. The CDR3 DNA reads TGCGCCAGCAGCCACAGCGGGAGTTTGTCCGAGCAGTACTTC.

The chain uses TRBV6-4 and TRBJ1-1; 7 bases match TRBD1. Germline CDR1 and CDR2: MRHNA and SNTAGT. After removal of 3 bases from V and 6 bases from J, the junction contained 7 bases not matched to a gene. The CDR3 spans 14 residues. CDR3 nucleotide sequence: TGTGCCAGCAGTGAGACCTTAGACAGGGCTGAAGCTTTCTTT. It translates to CASSETLDRAEAFF.

The chain joins TRBV5-6 to TRBJ2-2; 7 nucleotides agree with TRBD1. Germline-derived CDR1 and CDR2 are SGHDT and YYEEEE. The CDR3 sequence is 14 residues long. Trimming cost V 2 bases and J 4 bases; bases outside gene matches: 2. The CDR3 here is CASSLQGPTGELFF. The CDR3 region has the DNA TGTGCCAGCAGCTTACAGGGGCCCACCGGGGAGCTGTTTTTT.

This clone is classed as medium-sized. The CDR3 DNA reads TGCAGCGTTCAAAAGCGGGAGGCGTACGATACGCAGTATTTT. This sequence encodes CSVQKREAYDTQYF. The chain joins TRBV29-1 to TRBJ2-3; 9 bases map to TRBD2. J lost 6 bases, V lost 5 bases, and 9 bases had no gene match. Germline lookup yields CDR1 SQVTM and CDR2 ANQGSEA. The CDR3 has 14 amino acids.

This clone appeared a single time. The chain carries TRBV5-1 and TRBJ2-5; D may be TRBD1 or TRBD2 (5 bases each). CDR1 is SGHRS and CDR2 is YFSETQ in the germline V gene. The CDR3 is 15 residues long. V lost 1 base, J lost 2 bases, and 12 bases lay in between. As DNA, the CDR3 is TGCGCCAGCAGCTTGCAGGGCCGGGGACAAGAGACCCAGTACTTC. This gives the protein CASSLQGRGQETQYF.

This clone was seen only a few times. The rearrangement links TRBV5-6 to TRBJ2-3; 8 bases agree with TRBD2. Losses at the gene ends were 4 bases for V and 9 bases for J; bases not matched to a gene: 10. The CDR3 is 14 residues long. The germline V gene encodes CDR1 SGHDT and CDR2 YYEEEE. CDR3 residues: CASSLGRGDMTQYF. The CDR3 DNA sequence: TGTGCCAGCAGCCTCGGGCGGGGGGACATGACGCAGTATTTT.

The rearrangement joins TRBV7-2 to TRBJ1-5, with a tentative D call TRBD1 (5 bases). CDR3 length: 15 residues. The V end lost 1 base, the J end lost 4 bases, and 11 bases lay between the germline ends. Germline CDR1 SGHTA, CDR2 FQGNSA. The CDR3 DNA follows: TGTGCCAGCAGCTTAGACTCCGGGGGGAATCAGCCCCAGCATTTT. Its translation is CASSLDSGGNQPQHF. The full variable domain, its missing parts supplied by reference TRBV7-2 and TRBJ1-5, is GAGVSQSPSNKVTEKGKDVELRCDPISGHTALYWYRQSLGQGLEFLIYFQGNSAPDKSGLPSDRFSAERTGGSVSTLTIQRTQQEDSAVYLCASSLDSGGNQPQHFGDGTRLSIL.

This chain joins TRBV30 and TRBJ1-2; 8 nucleotides agree with TRBD1. CDR1 GTSNPN and CDR2 SVGIG come from the germline V gene (reference sequence). V shed 3 bases, J shed 2 bases, and the junction held 2 bases outside the gene matches. The CDR3 has 13 residues. The CDR3: CAWRGQANYGYTF. Here the CDR3 DNA reads TGTGCCTGGAGGGGACAGGCAAACTATGGCTACACCTTC.

The sample holds one count of this clone. The chain combines TRBV27 with TRBJ2-1; 11 nucleotides match TRBD2. Germline V gene data show CDR1 as MNHEY and CDR2 as SMNVEV (reference sequence). V shed 7 bases and J 2 bases; nucleotides not matched to a gene: 4. This CDR3 has 15 amino acids. The CDR3 reads CASTLAGGTYNEQFF. CDR3 coding DNA: TGTGCCAGCACCTTAGCGGGAGGGACCTACAATGAGCAGTTCTTC.